The 14 T cell receptor beta chains presented below share a single source sample, sequenced in a study of regulatory T cells in long-lasting Graves disease. Libraries of TCR beta came from iRepertoire HTBI primers plus Arm-PCR of CDR3 regions. TCRdb re-analysed the multiplex PCR reads in MiXCR, keeping a single row per CDR3 protein. The sample records roughly 250,000 distinct CDR3 sequences, about 18% being singletons. Time point denoted: newly diagnosed GD, antithyroid drugs for less than 3 months. RNA isolated from PBMCs was used to make the TCR library. The sample was also linked to a second study, of T cells in Graves' hyperthyroidism and ophthalmopathy.

This material consisted of peripheral blood mononuclear cells (PBMCs), taken at new diagnosis, from a patient treated with antithyroid drugs. These receptors were taken from a young woman with Graves disease.

In regard to this clonotype: A far larger clone differs by one base, so this is likely a read error. V is TRBV11-2 and J is TRBJ2-5; D is ambiguous. In germline, CDR1 is SGHAT, CDR2 FQNNGV. Trimming removed 5 bases at V and 11 bases at J, with 18 bases between. The CDR3 totals 13 residues. In DNA form, the CDR3 reads TGTGCCAGCAGCCCGGATCACCGCAATGAGCAGTACTTC. It codes for CASSPDHRNEQYF.

This clonotype was found many times. J is TRBJ2-7 and V is TRBV15; 9 bases are shared with TRBD1. This CDR3 contains 14 residues. From germline, CDR1 is LNHNV and CDR2 YYDKDF (reference sequence). Trimming took 6 bases from V and 4 from J; bases not matched to a gene: 7. In DNA, the CDR3 is TGTGCCACCAGTCTTCGGGACAGGGTTTACGAGCAGTACTTC. Translation gives CATSLRDRVYEQYF.

This clonotype has at least ten counts. The J gene is TRBJ1-4, the V gene TRBV3-1, with TRBD1 matching 10 bases. CDR3 length: 17 residues. Germline loops: CDR1 LGHDT, CDR2 YNNKEL (reference sequence). The V gene end was trimmed by 4 bases and the J gene end by 3 bases; junction bases not matched to a gene: 8. CDR3 DNA sequence: TGTGCCAGCAGCCGGAAGACAGGGGGCAGGGCTAATGAAAAACTGTTTTTT. This sequence encodes CASSRKTGGRANEKLFF.

This clonotype was picked up many times. The chain uses TRBV20-1 and TRBJ1-4, with 9 nucleotides matching TRBD1. After removal of 5 bases from V and 8 bases from J, the junction contained 9 bases not matched to a gene. Germline lookup yields CDR1 DFQATT and CDR2 SNEGSKA (reference sequence). The CDR3 sequence is 14 residues long. This CDR3 reads CSAPSGQGWEKLFF. DNA of the CDR3: TGCAGTGCTCCGTCGGGACAGGGTTGGGAAAAACTGTTTTTT.

As for this clonotype: A read error may explain this, as a much larger clone is one base away. This sequence joins TRBV6-2 or TRBV6-3 and TRBJ1-1; 7 bases are shared with TRBD1. J gave up 6 bases and V 5 bases, and 9 bases lay outside the gene matches. The germline V gene encodes CDR1 MNHEY and CDR2 SVGEGT. This CDR3 comprises 14 residues. The CDR3 DNA reads TGTGCCAGCAGTACCGGGACAGTCTTGGCTGAAGCTTTCTTT. This encodes CASSTGTVLAEAFF.

As to this clonotype: A far larger clone is a single base away, which makes a read error likely. The chain uses TRBV5-6 and TRBJ1-1, with 9 nucleotides matching TRBD1. The CDR3 consists of 13 residues. The ends lost 3 bases at V and 7 bases at J; junction bases unmatched: 4. Germline V CDR1 and CDR2: SGHDT, YYEEEE. This CDR3 reads CASSWGQGREAFF. CDR3 DNA sequence: TGTGCCAGCAGCTGGGGACAGGGACGTGAAGCTTTCTTT.

This clonotype was recorded once. This chain links TRBV20-1 with TRBJ2-7; TRBD1 aligns across 10 bases. This CDR3 region has 13 residues. The germline gives CDR1 DFQATT, CDR2 SNEGSKA (reference sequence). Trimming took 5 bases from V and 6 from J; bases not matched to a gene: 7. CDR3 DNA sequence: TGCAGTGCTGACAGGGGGCTCTCTAGCGAGCAGTACTTC. Its protein is CSADRGLSSEQYF.

This clonotype occurred many times. The genes are TRBV13 and TRBJ1-1; perhaps TRBD1 as D (6 bases). CDR1 is PRHDT, CDR2 FYEKMQ, per germline (reference sequence). V dropped 5 bases and J dropped 10 bases, with 17 bases sitting between them. This CDR3 region has 13 residues. The CDR3 here is CASSPTQGSIAFF. The DNA of the CDR3 is TGTGCCAGCAGCCCAACACAGGGTAGTATAGCTTTCTTT.

CDR3 sequence reads: CASREQVSYEQYF. The CDR3 DNA follows: TGTGCCAGCAGAGAACAGGTCTCCTACGAGCAGTACTTC. This chain uses TRBV2 with TRBJ2-7, with D possibly matching TRBD1 (5 bases). Per germline, CDR1 SNHLY and CDR2 FYNNEI. The CDR3 has 13 residues. The germline V and J ends were trimmed by 6 bases and 0 bases, with 9 bases remaining between them.

This clonotype appeared a few times. This sequence joins TRBV19 and TRBJ2-5; a weak D match, TRBD1 (6 bases). Germline V lookup: CDR1 LNHDA, CDR2 SQIVND (reference sequence). This CDR3 contains 15 residues. Trimming removed 3 bases at V and 0 bases at J, with 11 bases between. The CDR3 spells CASSILGQYQETQYF. CDR3 coding DNA: TGTGCCAGTAGTATTTTAGGACAGTACCAAGAGACCCAGTACTTC.

This clonotype was counted at least ten times. V and J are TRBV6-5 and TRBJ1-2; 8 bases are a match to TRBD1. CDR3 length equals 15 residues. CDR1 MNHEY and CDR2 SVGAGI come from the germline V gene. The V and J ends lost 4 bases and 3 bases, in that order; junction bases with no gene match: 7. CDR3 in DNA: TGTGCCAGCAGTTCTTCCGGACAGGGATACTATGGCTACACCTTC. The encoded protein is CASSSSGQGYYGYTF.

The chain couples TRBV5-4 to TRBJ1-5; the D gene is possibly TRBD1 (5 bases). This CDR3 has 15 residues. Trimming left V 0 bases short and J 6 bases short, with 13 bases between. Per germline, CDR1 SGHNT and CDR2 YYREEE (reference sequence). The CDR3 loop reads CASSLGAGRGQPQHF. In DNA form, the CDR3 reads TGTGCCAGCAGCTTGGGAGCAGGGAGAGGTCAGCCCCAGCATTTT. Variable domain in full (rest from reference TRBV5-4 and TRBJ1-5): ETGVTQSPTHLIKTRGQQVTLRCSSQSGHNTVSWYQQALGQGPQFIFQYYREEENGRGNFPPRFSGLQFPNYSSELNVNALELDDSALYLCASSLGAGRGQPQHFGDGTRLSIL.

This clonotype was recorded a few times. The rearrangement uses TRBV7-9 and TRBJ2-2; 10 positions match TRBD2. After removal of 5 bases from V and 4 bases from J, the junction contained 13 bases not matched to a gene. Per the germline V gene, CDR1 is SEHNR and CDR2 is FQNEAQ (reference sequence). This CDR3 is built from 18 residues. CDR3 DNA: TGTGCCAGCAGCCCACTTGAGCGGGGGGGCCCTGGCACCGGGGAGCTGTTTTTT. Translation: CASSPLERGGPGTGELFF. The whole variable domain, remainder taken from reference TRBV7-9 and TRBJ2-2, is DTGVSQNPRHKITKRGQNVTFRCDPISEHNRLYWYRQTLGQGPEFLTYFQNEAQLEKSRLLSDRFSAERPKGSFSTLEIQRTEQGDSAMYLCASSPLERGGPGTGELFFGEGSRLTVL.

This clonotype was seen a few times. CDR3 protein: CASTKDRGLAEKLFF. As DNA, the CDR3 is TGTGCCAGCACAAAAGACAGGGGGCTTGCTGAAAAACTGTTTTTT. The rearrangement links TRBV6-1 to TRBJ1-4, with 10 bases that match TRBD1. Germline trimming cut 7 bases from V and 7 bases from J; bases unmatched to any gene: 9. The germline V gene encodes CDR1 MNHNS and CDR2 SASEGT. This CDR3 comprises 15 residues.